Following are 28 T cell receptor beta chains from one sample sequenced in a study of T-cell memory formation after mild COVID-19. One entry per CDR3 protein results from TCRdb running MiXCR on the 5' RACE reads. The sample holds some 410,000 distinct CDR3 sequences; 23% are singletons and the top ten take under 15%. Sequencing was performed on PBMCs or a T cell subset sorted from them (not recorded which). These receptors all stem from an adult woman who had mild COVID-19 (a few samples of this study predate the infection). Cell type and time point are not known.

This clonotype appeared a few times. The chain uses TRBV5-8 and TRBJ1-5; D not resolved. The CDR3 spans 10 residues. V was cut by 2 bases and J by 6 bases, with 0 bases left in between. Germline lookup yields CDR1 SGHTS and CDR2 YDEGEE. The DNA for the CDR3 is TGTGCCAGCAGCTTTCAGCCCCAGCATTTT. Translating it yields CASSFQPQHF.

The V gene is TRBV7-9, the J gene TRBJ2-1, with 7 bases aligning to TRBD1. Losses at the gene ends were 5 bases for V and 12 bases for J; bases not matched to a gene: 19. The CDR3 is 16 residues long. Germline CDR1 and CDR2: SEHNR and FQNEAQ (reference sequence). DNA of the CDR3: TGTGCCAGCAGCAGCAGGGACAGCGCTTTTGAGTTTTGGCAGTTCTTC. Its translation is CASSSRDSAFEFWQFF.

This clonotype was counted many times. An end of the junction differs from the germline gene, which may be a read error. The V call is TRBV5-1, the J call TRBJ2-5; D gene ambiguous. This CDR3 has 12 amino acids. Per the germline V gene, CDR1 is SGHRS and CDR2 is YFSETQ. The CDR3 coding sequence is TGCGCCAGCAGCTTGAATCAAGGGACCCAGTACTTC. Translated, it gives CASSLNQGTQYF.

The chain is built from TRBV5-1 and TRBJ2-2; no firm D call. Trimming removed 6 bases from V and 6 bases from J, with 12 bases in between. The germline V gene has CDR1 SGHRS and CDR2 YFSETQ. CDR3 length: 13 residues. The CDR3 coding sequence is TGCGCCAGCACTTCCTCTAGAGCCGGGGAGCTGTTTTTT. Protein: CASTSSRAGELFF.

The chain has TRBV7-9 and TRBJ1-2; the D is unclear. V was trimmed by 3 bases and J by 7 bases, leaving 9 bases between them. The germline CDR1 and CDR2 sequences are SEHNR and FQNEAQ (reference sequence). The CDR3 is 12 amino acids. For the CDR3, the DNA is TGTGCCAGCAGCTTGTCCGAGGGTGGCTACACCTTC. Its protein product is CASSLSEGGYTF.

This clonotype was seen ten or more times. This sequence joins TRBV5-6 and TRBJ2-1; D gene unclear. Trimming shortened V by 3 bases and J by 9 bases, and 7 bases separated the two germline ends. In germline, CDR1 is SGHDT, CDR2 YYEEEE. The CDR3 is 11 amino acids. The CDR3 DNA reads as TGTGCCAGCAGCTCCGTGGTTGAGCAGTTCTTC. It codes for CASSSVVEQFF.

The rearrangement joins TRBV10-3 to TRBJ2-3, with D hard to call. The CDR3 consists of 13 residues. V lost 1 base to trimming and J lost 3 bases, with 5 bases between them. Germline V gene sequence: CDR1 ENHRY, CDR2 SYGVKD. The CDR3 loop reads CAISEFDTDTQYF. For the CDR3, the DNA is TGTGCCATCAGTGAGTTTGATACAGATACGCAGTATTTT.

This clonotype appeared a few times. This chain joins TRBV20-1 and TRBJ2-2; TRBD2 is a possible D gene (6 bases). CDR3 length equals 14 residues. Germline CDR1 reads DFQATT; CDR2 reads SNEGSKA (reference sequence). V gave up 3 bases and J gave up 5 bases, with 13 bases separating them. The CDR3 sequence: CSARPGRGTGELFF. CDR3 coding DNA: TGCAGTGCTAGGCCCGGGAGAGGTACCGGGGAGCTGTTTTTT.

Only a few counts were recorded for this clonotype. This sequence joins TRBV9 and TRBJ1-4; TRBD1 might be the D (6 bases). Trimming took 0 bases from V and 0 from J, leaving 9 bases between them. This CDR3 has 16 amino acids. The germline gives CDR1 SGDLS, CDR2 YYNGEE. The CDR3 DNA is TGTGCCAGCAGCGTAGCCGGACAGCCAACTAATGAAAAACTGTTTTTT. Residues: CASSVAGQPTNEKLFF. Looking up the rest from reference TRBV9 and TRBJ1-4 gives the full variable domain: DSGVTQTPKHLITATGQRVTLRCSPRSGDLSVYWYQQSLDQGLQFLIQYYNGEERAKGNILERFSAQQFPDLHSELNLSSLELGDSALYFCASSVAGQPTNEKLFFGSGTQLSVL.

This clonotype has a count of ten or more. An end of the junction does not agree with germline; a read error may underlie this. The chain has TRBV12-3 or TRBV12-4 and TRBJ1-5, with TRBD1 matching 10 bases. The CDR3 contains 14 residues. This chain's CDR3 is CASSLDRGNQPQHF. In DNA form, the CDR3 reads TGCGCCAGCAGCTTGGACAGGGGGAATCAGCCCCAGCATTTT.

This clonotype was recorded at least ten times. CDR3 in DNA: TGTGCCAGCAGCGCCGGGACAGGGGATAACAATGAGCAGTTCTTC. Amino acids: CASSAGTGDNNEQFF. The chain links TRBV9 to TRBJ2-1; the match to TRBD1 covers 10 bases. The V and J ends lost 3 bases and 5 bases, in that order; junction bases with no gene match: 5. CDR3 length: 15 amino acids. The V gene's germline CDR1 is SGDLS and CDR2 YYNGEE.

The sample holds a few counts of this clonotype. The chain couples TRBV7-9 to TRBJ2-7, with 7 bases aligning to TRBD2. CDR1 SEHNR and CDR2 FQNEAQ come from the germline V gene (reference sequence). V was pared by 8 bases and J by 3 bases, with 7 bases of the junction left unmatched. The CDR3 is 13 residues long. DNA of the CDR3: TGTGCCAGCGCGGGGGACGGCTACTACGAGCAGTACTTC. It yields the protein CASAGDGYYEQYF.

The chain uses TRBV7-9 and TRBJ2-1; D is possibly TRBD2 (5 bases). V shed 4 bases and J shed 0 bases, with 13 bases lying between them. Germline V gene data show CDR1 as SEHNR and CDR2 as FQNEAQ (reference sequence). The CDR3 length is 16 residues. DNA for the CDR3: TGTGCCAGCAGCTCCGGACTCAAACTCTCCTACAATGAGCAGTTCTTC. Translated, it gives CASSSGLKLSYNEQFF.

The chain is built from TRBV7-8 and TRBJ1-1, with 7 nucleotides matching TRBD1. The germline V gene encodes CDR1 SGHVS and CDR2 FQNEAQ. The length of the CDR3 is 11 residues. With V trimmed by 3 bases and J by 8 bases, 0 bases remained unmatched. The DNA for the CDR3 is TGTGCCAGCAGCTTGGGACAGGAAGCTTTCTTT. It is translated as CASSLGQEAFF.

This clonotype was found a few times. V is TRBV27 and J is TRBJ2-7; 12 bases line up with TRBD2. Germline V gene lookup returns CDR1 MNHEY and CDR2 SMNVEV (reference sequence). The length of the CDR3 is 15 residues. With 6 bases clipped from V and 3 bases from J, the junction kept 6 bases outside the gene matches. The DNA for the CDR3 is TGTGCCAGCAGATGGACTAGCGGGGTCATCTACGAGCAGTACTTC. Translated: CASRWTSGVIYEQYF.

This clonotype was observed at least ten times. The chain has TRBV4-3 and TRBJ1-5; D gene ambiguous. Per the germline V gene, CDR1 is LGHNA and CDR2 is YSLEER. V lost 0 bases, J lost 3 bases, and 6 bases lay in between. This CDR3 is 14 amino acids long. The CDR3 sequence: CASSQDYANQPQHF. Here the CDR3 DNA reads TGCGCCAGCAGCCAAGATTATGCCAATCAGCCCCAGCATTTT.

This clonotype was observed at least ten times. The chain couples TRBV20-1 to TRBJ2-3, with 7 bases identical to TRBD2. The V segment lost 0 bases and the J segment 3 bases; nucleotides outside the gene matches: 12. This CDR3 region has 17 residues. Germline V gene lookup returns CDR1 DFQATT and CDR2 SNEGSKA (reference sequence). The CDR3, as DNA: TGCAGTGCTAGAGATATGGGGGGGAGGCGGTCTACAGATACGCAGTATTTT. Amino acid sequence: CSARDMGGRRSTDTQYF.

CDR3 protein: CASSPLPPGYGYTF. In DNA, the CDR3 is TGTGCCAGCAGTCCACTTCCGCCCGGGTATGGCTACACCTTC. The chain is built from TRBV27 and TRBJ1-2; D remains ambiguous. Deletions cut 5 bases from V and 5 bases from J, with 15 bases between. The CDR3 is 14 amino acids. CDR1 and CDR2 (germline): MNHEY, SMNVEV (reference sequence).

The J gene is TRBJ2-3, the V gene TRBV2, with TRBD2 identical over 8 bases. CDR1 and CDR2 from the germline V gene are SNHLY and FYNNEI. The length of the CDR3 is 15 residues. J was trimmed by 0 bases and V by 4 bases; bases with no gene match: 3. In nucleotides, the CDR3 is TGTGCCAGCAGTGGTTTAGCGGGGAGCACAGATACGCAGTATTTT. Protein product: CASSGLAGSTDTQYF. Looking up the rest from reference TRBV2 and TRBJ2-3 gives the full variable domain: EPEVTQTPSHQVTQMGQEVILRCVPISNHLYFYWYRQILGQKVEFLVSFYNNEISEKSEIFDDQFSVERPDGSNFTLKIRSTKLEDSAMYFCASSGLAGSTDTQYFGPGTRLTVL.

This clonotype showed up just once. The chain is built from TRBV5-1 and TRBJ1-2; TRBD1 aligns across 9 bases. The trim removed 5 bases at V and 6 bases at J, leaving 8 bases unmatched. Germline V gives CDR1 SGHRS, CDR2 YFSETQ. The CDR3 is 14 amino acids. CDR3 coding DNA: TGCGCCAGCAGGGCCTGGACAGGGGATGATGGCTACACCTTC. Translating gives CASRAWTGDDGYTF. The whole variable domain, remainder taken from reference TRBV5-1 and TRBJ1-2, is KAGVTQTPRYLIKTRGQQVTLSCSPISGHRSVSWYQQTPGQGLQFLFEYFSETQRNKGNFPGRFSGRQFSNSRSEMNVSTLELGDSALYLCASRAWTGDDGYTFGSGTRLTVV.

This chain links TRBV15 with TRBJ2-4; possibly TRBD2 for D (5 bases). The V and J ends lost 8 bases and 0 bases respectively, with 14 bases between them. The CDR3 runs to 15 residues. In germline, CDR1 is LNHNV, CDR2 YYDKDF (reference sequence). The CDR3 loop reads CATLGVAKAKNIQYF. DNA for the CDR3: TGTGCCACCCTTGGGGTAGCGAAAGCCAAAAACATTCAGTACTTC. The full variable domain, in which reference TRBV15 and TRBJ2-4 provide the parts outside the CDR3, is DAMVIQNPRYQVTQFGKPVTLSCSQTLNHNVMYWYQQKSSQAPKLLFHYYDKDFNNEADTPDNFQSRRPNTSFCFLDIRSPGLGDTAMYLCATLGVAKAKNIQYFGAGTRLSVL.

The J gene is TRBJ2-7, the V gene TRBV7-2; TRBD2 is a possible D gene (6 bases). This CDR3 contains 16 residues. Germline V gene sequence: CDR1 SGHTA, CDR2 FQGNSA. The V gene lost 5 bases and the J gene lost 6 bases, with 23 bases spanning the gap. CDR3 bases: TGTGCCAGCAGCGCCCGCATCTTCGGGAGTACCAGCGAGCAGTACTTC. This encodes CASSARIFGSTSEQYF.

This clonotype appeared a few times. The chain couples TRBV24-1 to TRBJ2-7, with D possibly TRBD1 on 5 matching bases. The CDR3 is 12 residues long. Germline CDR1 reads KGHDR; CDR2 reads SFDVKD. The V and J ends lost 7 bases and 3 bases respectively, with 9 bases between them. CDR3 region: CATRGANYEQYF. For the CDR3, the DNA is TGTGCCACCAGAGGGGCGAACTACGAGCAGTACTTC.

This clonotype was counted between two and nine times. V and J are TRBV7-2 and TRBJ2-2; weak D call: TRBD2 (6 bases). The CDR3 extends over 16 amino acids. V was clipped by 2 bases and J by 5 bases, with 15 bases between them. Germline CDR1 SGHTA, CDR2 FQGNSA. The CDR3 protein is CASSLLAVGGTGELFF. The CDR3 DNA is TGTGCCAGCAGCTTACTCGCGGTTGGGGGGACCGGGGAGCTGTTTTTT. The full variable domain, completed using reference TRBV7-2 and TRBJ2-2, is GAGVSQSPSNKVTEKGKDVELRCDPISGHTALYWYRQSLGQGLEFLIYFQGNSAPDKSGLPSDRFSAERTGGSVSTLTIQRTQQEDSAVYLCASSLLAVGGTGELFFGEGSRLTVL.

This chain links TRBV2 with TRBJ1-1; possible D gene TRBD1, 5 bases. Germline lookup yields CDR1 SNHLY and CDR2 FYNNEI. The CDR3 is 14 amino acids. Trimming pared 0 bases from V and 8 bases from J, leaving 13 bases between. The CDR3 DNA reads as TGTGCCAGCAGTGAAGCGGGAACTTGGACAGAAGCTTTCTTT. Translated, it gives CASSEAGTWTEAFF.

The chain links TRBV12-3 or TRBV12-4 to TRBJ2-3, with D perhaps being TRBD1 or TRBD2 (5 bases each). V was pared by 1 base and J by 4 bases, with 15 bases between. The CDR3 loop spans 16 amino acids. The CDR3: CASSLGAVRGADTQYF. CDR3 nucleotide sequence: TGTGCCAGCAGTTTAGGTGCGGTGAGGGGCGCAGATACGCAGTATTTT.

The chain links TRBV5-6 to TRBJ2-1; D remains ambiguous. With 1 base removed from V and 6 bases from J, the gap between germline ends came to 14 bases. This CDR3 contains 15 residues. Germline loops: CDR1 SGHDT, CDR2 YYEEEE. For the CDR3, the DNA is TGTGCCAGCAGCTTGTCGACCGTAGCTGGCAATGAGCAGTTCTTC. Residues: CASSLSTVAGNEQFF.

The chain links TRBV5-4 to TRBJ2-3, with D possibly TRBD2 on 9 matching bases. V was shortened by 2 bases and J by 1 base, with 20 bases between the two germline ends. The CDR3 extends over 18 amino acids. The germline CDR1 and CDR2 sequences are SGHNT and YYREEE (reference sequence). CDR3 DNA sequence: TGTGCCAGCAGCTTACCCAGGGGGCGGGGGGGCCGCACAGATACGCAGTATTTT. It yields the protein CASSLPRGRGGRTDTQYF.